The 20 T cell receptor beta chains presented below share a single source sample, sequenced in a study of Ad26.COV2.S vaccination and SARS-CoV-2 variants. Assay used: immunoSEQ multiplex PCR; TCRdb lists only in-frame clones, some missing. The table has roughly 100,000 clones, 80% seen once; the top ten hold 15% to 20%. This specimen consisted of peripheral blood, obtained after recovery from COVID-19. The origin of the receptors is a human donor who had recovered from COVID-19.

CDR3 DNA: TGTGCCAGCAGCTTAAATTTTAGGGGAGGGAGCTACACCTTC. It specifies CASSLNFRGGSYTF. The chain has TRBV11-1 and TRBJ1-2; possibly TRBD1 for D (5 bases). The CDR3 consists of 14 residues. Trimming pared 2 bases from V and 9 bases from J, leaving 16 bases between. Per the germline V gene, CDR1 is SGHAT and CDR2 is FQDESV (reference sequence).

This clone has more than one count but fewer than ten. The genes are TRBV4-1 and TRBJ2-2; D is unresolved. The V and J ends lost 0 bases and 2 bases respectively, with 10 bases between them. The CDR3 covers 16 residues. Germline V lookup: CDR1 MGHRA, CDR2 YSYEKL. DNA for the CDR3: TGCGCCAGCAGCCAAGATCTAGGGCCAAACACCGGGGAGCTGTTTTTT. Protein product: CASSQDLGPNTGELFF.

V and J are TRBV15 and TRBJ2-1; D remains unclear. The ends were cut back, 0 bases at V and 5 bases at J, with 11 bases in the middle. The CDR3 is 15 amino acids. Germline values: CDR1 LNHNV, CDR2 YYDKDF (reference sequence). CDR3: CATSREASFNNEQFF. The CDR3, as DNA: TGTGCCACCAGCAGAGAGGCGAGCTTCAACAATGAGCAGTTCTTC. Variable domain in full (rest from reference TRBV15 and TRBJ2-1): DAMVIQNPRYQVTQFGKPVTLSCSQTLNHNVMYWYQQKSSQAPKLLFHYYDKDFNNEADTPDNFQSRRPNTSFCFLDIRSPGLGDTAMYLCATSREASFNNEQFFGPGTRLTVL.

The chain joins TRBV30 to TRBJ1-2, with 7 positions matching TRBD1. Germline V gene sequence: CDR1 GTSNPN, CDR2 SVGIG (reference sequence). This CDR3 is built from 14 residues. Germline trimming cut 0 bases from V and 3 bases from J; bases unmatched to any gene: 4. This CDR3 is CAWSVPGGDYGYTF. CDR3 nucleotide sequence: TGTGCCTGGAGTGTACCAGGGGGGGACTATGGCTACACCTTC.

J is TRBJ2-7 and V is TRBV27; TRBD1 matches 7 bases. With 4 bases clipped from V and 0 bases from J, the junction kept 6 bases outside the gene matches. This CDR3 has 15 residues. Germline V gene sequence: CDR1 MNHEY, CDR2 SMNVEV (reference sequence). This CDR3 reads CASSSYRDSSYEQYF. CDR3 DNA sequence: TGTGCCAGCAGTTCGTACCGGGACAGCTCCTACGAGCAGTACTTC.

This clone occurred once. The chain is built from TRBV4-3 and TRBJ2-6; D is uncertain. The length of the CDR3 is 16 residues. The V gene lost 1 base and the J gene lost 0 bases, with 7 bases spanning the gap. Per the germline V gene, CDR1 is LGHNA and CDR2 is YSLEER. CDR3 residues: CASSQGLLSGANVLTF. In DNA form, the CDR3 reads TGCGCCAGCAGCCAAGGGTTACTCTCTGGGGCCAACGTCCTGACTTTC.

Of note for this clone: A much larger clone is a single base away; this may be a read error. The chain uses TRBV2 and TRBJ2-5, with 12 bases lining up with TRBD2. With 6 bases clipped from V and 4 bases from J, the junction kept 0 bases outside the gene matches. CDR1 SNHLY and CDR2 FYNNEI come from the germline V gene. This CDR3 has 13 residues. CDR3: CASRTSGGETQYF. The CDR3 DNA reads as TGTGCCAGCAGGACTAGCGGGGGAGAGACCCAGTACTTC. The full variable domain, in which reference TRBV2 and TRBJ2-5 provide the parts outside the CDR3, is EPEVTQTPSHQVTQMGQEVILRCVPISNHLYFYWYRQILGQKVEFLVSFYNNEISEKSEIFDDQFSVERPDGSNFTLKIRSTKLEDSAMYFCASRTSGGETQYFGPGTRLLVL.

This clone was seen a few times. CDR3 DNA sequence: TGTGCCAGTACTCTGGGAGGACAGGCCTCACCCCTCCACTTT. Translating it yields CASTLGGQASPLHF. The V call is TRBV19, the J call TRBJ1-6; 7 positions match TRBD1. Germline CDR1 reads LNHDA; CDR2 reads SQIVND (reference sequence). The CDR3 has 14 residues. The V and J ends lost 7 bases and 10 bases, in that order; junction bases with no gene match: 10.

The V and J genes are TRBV6-2 or TRBV6-3 and TRBJ2-2; 9 bases agree with TRBD1. J gave up 8 bases and V 6 bases, and 10 bases lay outside the gene matches. Looked up from germline, CDR1 is MNHEY and CDR2 is SVGEGT. The CDR3 totals 15 residues. Here the CDR3 DNA reads TGTGCCAGCAGCCCTCTCGGACAGGGGAAGGGGGAGCTGTTTTTT. Translated: CASSPLGQGKGELFF.

V usage is TRBV13 and J usage is TRBJ2-7; 13 bases line up with TRBD2. The CDR3 has 17 amino acids. Trimming removed 5 bases from V and 1 base from J; junction bases left unmatched: 8. The germline V gene has CDR1 PRHDT and CDR2 FYEKMQ (reference sequence). CDR3: CASSTTSGGEWSYEQYF. The CDR3 bases are TGTGCCAGCAGCACCACTAGCGGGGGGGAGTGGTCCTACGAGCAGTACTTC.

The CDR3 reads CASSFGKVQYF. CDR3 coding DNA: TGTGCCAGCAGTTTTGGGAAGGTGCAGTACTTC. The gene calls are TRBV12-3 or TRBV12-4 and TRBJ2-7; D remains unclear. There are 11 residues in the CDR3. V lost 3 bases to trimming and J lost 9 bases, with 9 bases between them.

The chain carries TRBV24-1 and TRBJ2-1, with TRBD2 matching 10 bases. J lost 3 bases, V lost 5 bases, and 6 bases had no gene match. The germline CDR1 and CDR2 sequences are KGHDR and SFDVKD. The CDR3 totals 16 residues. Here the CDR3 DNA reads TGTGCCACCAGTGGCCGGACTAGCGGATACTACAATGAGCAGTTCTTC. Its translation is CATSGRTSGYYNEQFF.

The gene calls are TRBV3-1 (or the pseudogene TRBV3-2) and TRBJ1-1; D might be TRBD1 (6 bases). The CDR3 consists of 15 residues. CDR1 and CDR2 (germline): LGHDT, YNNKEL (reference sequence). V was trimmed by 2 bases and J by 2 bases, leaving 12 bases between them. CDR3 sequence reads: CASSQLQGDNTEAFF. DNA for the CDR3: TGTGCCAGCAGCCAACTACAGGGAGACAACACTGAAGCTTTCTTT.

Worth noting for this clone: The CDR3 does not end in the conserved phenylalanine or tryptophan, so this is likely a read error. No DNA is shown, since the ends of the CDR3 on it are uncertain; the CDR3 is the one TCRdb lists. The rearrangement uses TRBV20-1 and TRBJ1-2; the tabulated D call, TRBD1, remains unverified against the DNA. The CDR3 has 10 amino acids, counting both end residues. In germline, CDR1 is DFQATT, CDR2 SNEGSKA (reference sequence). The CDR3: CSARVTRGHL.

The chain links TRBV30 to TRBJ1-1; 8 bases agree with TRBD1. CDR1 and CDR2 (germline): GTSNPN, SVGIG (reference sequence). This CDR3 is built from 11 residues. V lost 4 bases, J lost 8 bases, and 3 bases stayed unmatched. Here the CDR3 DNA reads TGTGCCTGGACAAGGACAGGGGAAGCTTTCTTT. Translation gives CAWTRTGEAFF.

The rearrangement joins TRBV29-1 to TRBJ2-3; 8 positions match TRBD2. Unmatched junction bases numbered 13, after V lost 6 bases and J lost 5 bases. Germline assignment: CDR1 SQVTM and CDR2 ANQGSEA. This CDR3 is built from 15 residues. Here the CDR3 reads CSVLRSGGPGDTQYF. The CDR3 DNA reads TGCAGCGTCCTCAGATCGGGGGGGCCGGGAGATACGCAGTATTTT.

The chain couples TRBV4-3 to TRBJ1-2, with D uncertain. CDR3 length: 17 residues. V shed 0 bases and J shed 7 bases, with 21 bases lying between them. CDR1 and CDR2 from the germline V gene are LGHNA and YSLEER. CDR3: CASSQERGPRSGGGYTF. In nucleotides, the CDR3 is TGCGCCAGCAGCCAAGAGAGAGGGCCCCGTTCGGGTGGTGGCTACACCTTC.

The rearrangement joins TRBV7-6 to TRBJ2-1, with TRBD2 identical over 8 bases. V was pared by 4 bases and J by 5 bases, with 10 bases of the junction left unmatched. This CDR3 spans 16 amino acids. The germline gives CDR1 SGHVS, CDR2 FNYEAQ. CDR3 region: CASSSLYRGGHNEQFF. In DNA form, the CDR3 reads TGTGCCAGCAGCTCACTTTACCGGGGGGGGCACAATGAGCAGTTCTTC.

The genes are TRBV29-1 and TRBJ2-1, with 12 bases aligning to TRBD2. CDR3 length: 12 amino acids. CDR1 and CDR2 from the germline V gene are SQVTM and ANQGSEA. The trim removed 5 bases at V and 12 bases at J, leaving 5 bases unmatched. CDR3 residues: CSVLGLAGMQFF. CDR3 coding DNA: TGCAGCGTTCTAGGACTAGCGGGGATGCAGTTCTTC.

The rearrangement uses TRBV13 and TRBJ1-1; D not certain. Germline CDR1 and CDR2: PRHDT and FYEKMQ (reference sequence). V shed 2 bases and J shed 9 bases, with 10 bases lying between them. The CDR3 contains 12 residues. CDR3 coding DNA: TGTGCCAGCAGCTTAAGGGTACAGAAAGCTTTCTTT. Amino acids: CASSLRVQKAFF.